This T cell receptor beta chain is drawn from a study of T-cell memory formation after mild COVID-19. Study-wide points: There were some responding clones in pre-infection memory, which suggested that cross-reactive memory had joined.

J was trimmed by 5 bases and V by 0 bases; bases with no gene match: 5. CDR1 is KGHSH, CDR2 LQKENI, per germline. The CDR3 spans 15 residues. Worth noting for this clonotype: The antigen is not known.

TCRdb passed the 5' RACE reads through MiXCR, listing each CDR3 protein once. The profile covers about 250,000 distinct CDR3 sequences, with 15% to 17% appearing a single time and 2.1% taken by the ten largest. What was sequenced was PBMCs or a T cell subset sorted from them (not recorded which). The receptor's source is an adult woman who had mild COVID-19 (a few samples of this study predate the infection). Cell type and time point are not known. The V and J genes are TRBV18 and TRBJ2-5; 8 bases fit TRBD1. In DNA, the CDR3 is TGTGCCAGCTCACCACCCCAGGGGGCCGGGGAGACCCAGTACTTC. Translating gives CASSPPQGAGETQYF.